The 3 T cell receptor beta chains reported below all come from one sample, sequenced in a study of cytomegalovirus exposure and HLA in healthy donors. The PCR had 60 Vbeta and 13 Jbeta primers. Sequencing used immunoSEQ multiplex PCR; TCRdb keeps in-frame clones, though not all of them. There are 150,000 to 200,000 clones in the sample; roughly 77% occur only once, and 1.5% to 2% lies in the top ten. Source material: PBMCs. All receptors come from a woman between 45 and 60 years old in good health and CMV-seronegative.

The chain is built from TRBV23-1 and TRBJ2-3, with 10 bases matching TRBD1. TRBV23-1 is recorded as an ORF, its role being uncertain. Trimming at V came to 0 bases and at J to 4 bases, leaving 10 bases not matched to a gene. This CDR3 contains 18 residues. The CDR3 DNA reads TGCGCCAGCAGTCAATCCAGACCGGGACAGGGGCGACCAGATACGCAGTATTTT. Translating gives CASSQSRPGQGRPDTQYF.

Comment on this clone: A junction boundary mismatches the germline segment, possibly from a read error. This chain connects TRBV6-5 to TRBJ1-1; TRBD1 aligns across 10 bases. The CDR3 sequence is 14 residues long. Germline V gives CDR1 MNHEY, CDR2 SVGAGI. The CDR3 loop is CASTYGQGGTEAFF. Here the CDR3 DNA reads TGTGCCAGCACTTACGGACAGGGGGGCACTGAAGCTTTCTTT.

J is TRBJ1-1 and V is TRBV18, with 7 bases aligning to TRBD1. The germline CDR1 and CDR2 sequences are KGHSH and LQKENI. The CDR3 loop spans 15 amino acids. The ends lost 1 base at V and 3 bases at J; junction bases unmatched: 5. The chain's CDR3 is CASSPLGQGDTEAFF. The CDR3 bases are TGTGCCAGCTCACCACTAGGGCAGGGGGACACTGAAGCTTTCTTT.